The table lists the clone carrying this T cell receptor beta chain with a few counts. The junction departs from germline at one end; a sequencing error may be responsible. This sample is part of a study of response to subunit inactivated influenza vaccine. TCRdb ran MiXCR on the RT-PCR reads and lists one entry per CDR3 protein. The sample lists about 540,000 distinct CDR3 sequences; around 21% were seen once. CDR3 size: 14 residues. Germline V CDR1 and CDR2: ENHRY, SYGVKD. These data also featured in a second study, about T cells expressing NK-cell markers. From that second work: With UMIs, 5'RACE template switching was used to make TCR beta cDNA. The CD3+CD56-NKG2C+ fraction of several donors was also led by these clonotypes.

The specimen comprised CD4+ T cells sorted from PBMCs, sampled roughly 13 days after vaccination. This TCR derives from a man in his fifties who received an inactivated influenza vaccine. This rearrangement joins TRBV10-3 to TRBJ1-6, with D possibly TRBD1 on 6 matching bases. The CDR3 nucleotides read TGTGCCATCCGTGACCAGGGGAGCAATTCACCCCTCCACTTT. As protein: CAIRDQGSNSPLHF.